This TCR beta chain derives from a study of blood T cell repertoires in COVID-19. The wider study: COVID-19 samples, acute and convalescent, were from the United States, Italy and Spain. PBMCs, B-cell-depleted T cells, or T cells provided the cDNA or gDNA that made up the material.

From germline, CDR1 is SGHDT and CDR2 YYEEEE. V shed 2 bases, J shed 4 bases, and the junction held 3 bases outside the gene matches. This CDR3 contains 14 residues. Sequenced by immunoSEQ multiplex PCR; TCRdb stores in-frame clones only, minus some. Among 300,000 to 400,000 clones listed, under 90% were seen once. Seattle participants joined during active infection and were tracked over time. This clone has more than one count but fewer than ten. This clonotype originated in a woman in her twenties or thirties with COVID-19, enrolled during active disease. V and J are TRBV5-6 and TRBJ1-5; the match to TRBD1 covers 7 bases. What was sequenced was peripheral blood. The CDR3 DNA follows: TGTGCCAGCAGCTTTGAGGGGGCGAATCAGCCCCAGCATTTT. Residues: CASSFEGANQPQHF.